Reported below is one T cell receptor (beta chain). Original handling: Estimated nucleated cell counts came from reference gene primer amplification. The table came from immunoSEQ multiplex PCR; TCRdb's copy has only in-frame clones and leaves some out. V and J calls and clone size are as listed in that table; D and trimming were resolved from the DNA. The sample includes 160,000 or so clones, 80% to 90% of them seen just once. The CDR3 totals 13 residues. Germline loops: CDR1 SEHNR, CDR2 FQNEAQ (reference sequence). V shed 5 bases and J shed 6 bases, with 11 bases lying between them. The sample originates from a study of blood T cell repertoires in COVID-19. Across the study: PBMCs, B-cell-depleted T cells, or T cells provided the cDNA or gDNA that made up the material.

Sequenced material: peripheral blood. The V gene is TRBV7-9, the J gene TRBJ2-1; the D gene is possibly TRBD1 (5 bases). This sequence was found in a human donor in a cohort sampled during active COVID-19. The CDR3 reads CASSQGVVNEQFF. In DNA, the CDR3 is TGTGCCAGCAGCCAGGGCGTCGTCAATGAGCAGTTCTTC.